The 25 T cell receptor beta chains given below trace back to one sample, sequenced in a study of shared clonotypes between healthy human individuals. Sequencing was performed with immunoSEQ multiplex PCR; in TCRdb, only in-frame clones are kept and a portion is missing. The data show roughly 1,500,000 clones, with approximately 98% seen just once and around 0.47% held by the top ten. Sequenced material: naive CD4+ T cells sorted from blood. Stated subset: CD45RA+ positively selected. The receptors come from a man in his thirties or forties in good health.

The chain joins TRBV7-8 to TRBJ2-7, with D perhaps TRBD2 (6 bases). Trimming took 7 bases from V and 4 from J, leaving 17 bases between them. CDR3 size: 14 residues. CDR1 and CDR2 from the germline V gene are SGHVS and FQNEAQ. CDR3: CASTLEVGRYEQYF. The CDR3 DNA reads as TGTGCCAGCACCCTAGAGGTAGGGAGGTACGAGCAGTACTTC.

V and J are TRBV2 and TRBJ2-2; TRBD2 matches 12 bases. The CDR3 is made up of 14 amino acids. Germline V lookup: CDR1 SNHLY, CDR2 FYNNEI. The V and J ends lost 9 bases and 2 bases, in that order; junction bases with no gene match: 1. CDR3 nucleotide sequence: TGTGCCAGGACTAGCGGGAGTAACACCGGGGAGCTGTTTTTT. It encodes CARTSGSNTGELFF.

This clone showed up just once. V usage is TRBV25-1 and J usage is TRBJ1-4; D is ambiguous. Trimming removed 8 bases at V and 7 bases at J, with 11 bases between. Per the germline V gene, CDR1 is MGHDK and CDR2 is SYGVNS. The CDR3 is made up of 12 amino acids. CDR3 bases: TGTGCCAGCTCTTATTTAGGTGAAAAACTGTTTTTT. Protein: CASSYLGEKLFF.

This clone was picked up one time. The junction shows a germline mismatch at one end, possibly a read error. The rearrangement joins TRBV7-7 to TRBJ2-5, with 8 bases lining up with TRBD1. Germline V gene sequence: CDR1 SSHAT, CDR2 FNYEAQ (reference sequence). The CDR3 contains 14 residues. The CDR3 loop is CASSSLTGVETQYF. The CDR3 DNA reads TGTGCTAGCAGCTCATTGACAGGGGTGGAGACCCAGTACTTC.

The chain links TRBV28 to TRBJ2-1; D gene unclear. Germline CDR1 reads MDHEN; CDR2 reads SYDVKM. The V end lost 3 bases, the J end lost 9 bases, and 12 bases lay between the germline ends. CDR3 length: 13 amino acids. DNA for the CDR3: TGTGCCAGCAGTTTGGTGGGTTTCGCTGAGCAGTTCTTC. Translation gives CASSLVGFAEQFF. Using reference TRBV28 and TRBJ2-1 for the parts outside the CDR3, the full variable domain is DVKVTQSSRYLVKRTGEKVFLECVQDMDHENMFWYRQDPGLGLRLIYFSYDVKMKEKGDIPEGYSVSREKKERFSLILESASTNQTSMYLCASSLVGFAEQFFGPGTRLTVL.

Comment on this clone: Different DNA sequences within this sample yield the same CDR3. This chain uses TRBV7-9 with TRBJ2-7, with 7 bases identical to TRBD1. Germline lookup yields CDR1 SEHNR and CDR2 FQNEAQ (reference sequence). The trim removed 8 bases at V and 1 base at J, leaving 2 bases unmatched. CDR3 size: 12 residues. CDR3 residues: CASSGQSYEQYF. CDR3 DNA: TGTGCCAGCTCGGGACAGTCCTACGAGCAGTACTTC. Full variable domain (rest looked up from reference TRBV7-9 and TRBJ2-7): DTGVSQNPRHKITKRGQNVTFRCDPISEHNRLYWYRQTLGQGPEFLTYFQNEAQLEKSRLLSDRFSAERPKGSFSTLEIQRTEQGDSAMYLCASSGQSYEQYFGPGTRLTVT.

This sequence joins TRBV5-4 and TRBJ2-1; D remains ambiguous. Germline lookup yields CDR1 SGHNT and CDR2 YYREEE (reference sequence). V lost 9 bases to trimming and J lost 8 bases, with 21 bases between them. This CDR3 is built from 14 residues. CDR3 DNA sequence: TGTGCCATCTCGGCCATGGCGGAGCGCGATGAGCAGTTCTTC. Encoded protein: CAISAMAERDEQFF.

In DNA form, the CDR3 reads TGTGCCAGCTCACCACTGTCAGCGGGGCAGGGGAAGACTGAAGCTTTCTTT. Translation: CASSPLSAGQGKTEAFF. The chain couples TRBV18 to TRBJ1-1; TRBD1 might be the D (6 bases). V was shortened by 1 base and J by 5 bases, with 20 bases between the two germline ends. The length of the CDR3 is 17 residues. Germline V gene sequence: CDR1 KGHSH, CDR2 LQKENI.

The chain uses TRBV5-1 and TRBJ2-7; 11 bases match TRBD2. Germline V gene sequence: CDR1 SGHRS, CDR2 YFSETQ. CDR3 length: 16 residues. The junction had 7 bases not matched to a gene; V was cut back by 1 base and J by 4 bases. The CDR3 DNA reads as TGCGCCAGCAGCTTGAATTTCGGGACTAGCGGATACGAGCAGTACTTC. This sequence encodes CASSLNFGTSGYEQYF.

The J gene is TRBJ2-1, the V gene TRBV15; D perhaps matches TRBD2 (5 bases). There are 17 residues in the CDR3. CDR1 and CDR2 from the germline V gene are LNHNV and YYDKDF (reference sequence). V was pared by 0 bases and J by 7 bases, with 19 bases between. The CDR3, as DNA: TGTGCCACCAGCAGAGATTTTGCTAGCCTGACGGGGAATGAGCAGTTCTTC. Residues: CATSRDFASLTGNEQFF.

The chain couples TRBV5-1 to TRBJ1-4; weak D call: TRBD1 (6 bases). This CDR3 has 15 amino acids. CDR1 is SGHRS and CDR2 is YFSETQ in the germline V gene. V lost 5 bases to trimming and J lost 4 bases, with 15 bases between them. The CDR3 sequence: CASSSGGQSNEKLFF. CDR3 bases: TGCGCCAGCAGTTCGGGCGGACAGAGTAATGAAAAACTGTTTTTT.

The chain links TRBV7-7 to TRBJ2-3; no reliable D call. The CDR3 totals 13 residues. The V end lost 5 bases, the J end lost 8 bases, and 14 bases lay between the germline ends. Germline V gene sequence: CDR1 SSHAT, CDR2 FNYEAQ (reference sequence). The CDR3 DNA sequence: TGTGCCAGCAGCCGCAAACTTGGCCGTACGCAGTATTTT. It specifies CASSRKLGRTQYF.

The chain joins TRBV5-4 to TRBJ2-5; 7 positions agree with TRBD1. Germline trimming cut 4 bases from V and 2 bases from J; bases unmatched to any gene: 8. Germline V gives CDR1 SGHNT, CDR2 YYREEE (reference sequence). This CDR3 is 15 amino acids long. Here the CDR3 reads CASSLGDSRQETQYF. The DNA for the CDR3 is TGTGCCAGCAGCCTAGGGGACAGTCGACAAGAGACCCAGTACTTC.

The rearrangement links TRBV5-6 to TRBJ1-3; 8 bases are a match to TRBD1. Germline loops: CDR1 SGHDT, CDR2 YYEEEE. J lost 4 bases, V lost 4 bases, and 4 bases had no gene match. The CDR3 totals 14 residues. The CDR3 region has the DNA TGTGCCAGCAGCCTACAGGGGGTCGGAAACACCATATATTTT. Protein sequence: CASSLQGVGNTIYF.

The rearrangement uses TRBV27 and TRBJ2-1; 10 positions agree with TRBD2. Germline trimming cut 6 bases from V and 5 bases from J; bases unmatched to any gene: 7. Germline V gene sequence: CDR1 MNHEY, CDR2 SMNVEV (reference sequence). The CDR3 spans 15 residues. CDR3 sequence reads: CASRKAGGPHNEQFF. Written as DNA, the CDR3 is TGTGCCAGCAGAAAAGCGGGAGGGCCCCACAATGAGCAGTTCTTC.

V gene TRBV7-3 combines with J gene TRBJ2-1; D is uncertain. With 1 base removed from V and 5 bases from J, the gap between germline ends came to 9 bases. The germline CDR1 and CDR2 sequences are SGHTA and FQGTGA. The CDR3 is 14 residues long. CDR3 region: CASSLRYRDNEQFF. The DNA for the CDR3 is TGTGCCAGCAGCTTAAGGTATAGGGACAATGAGCAGTTCTTC.

Written as DNA, the CDR3 is TGTGCCAGCAGCTTAACGCGGGGGGGCACAGATACGCAGTATTTT. Its translation: CASSLTRGGTDTQYF. The chain employs TRBV11-2 and TRBJ2-3; 8 nucleotides align to TRBD2. Trimming took 2 bases from V and 1 from J; bases not matched to a gene: 2. CDR3 length equals 15 residues. CDR1 and CDR2 (germline): SGHAT, FQNNGV.

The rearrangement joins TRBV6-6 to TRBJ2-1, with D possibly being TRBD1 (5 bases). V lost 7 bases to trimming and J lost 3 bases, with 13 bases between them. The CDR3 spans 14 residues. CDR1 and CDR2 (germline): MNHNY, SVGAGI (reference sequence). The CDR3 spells CASILGVFYNEQFF. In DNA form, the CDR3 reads TGTGCCAGCATCCTAGGGGTATTCTACAATGAGCAGTTCTTC.

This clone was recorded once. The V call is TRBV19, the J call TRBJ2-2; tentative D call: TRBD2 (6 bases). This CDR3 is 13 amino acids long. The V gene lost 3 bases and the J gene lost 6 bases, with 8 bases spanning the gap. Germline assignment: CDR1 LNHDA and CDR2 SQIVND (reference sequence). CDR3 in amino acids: CASSMGGAGELFF. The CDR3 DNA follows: TGTGCCAGTAGTATGGGGGGAGCCGGGGAGCTGTTTTTT.

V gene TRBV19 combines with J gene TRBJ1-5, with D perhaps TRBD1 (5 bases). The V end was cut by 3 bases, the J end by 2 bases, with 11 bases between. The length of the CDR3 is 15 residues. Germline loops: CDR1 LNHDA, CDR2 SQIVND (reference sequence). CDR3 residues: CASSIRDPGNQPQHF. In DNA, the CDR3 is TGTGCCAGTAGTATCCGGGACCCGGGCAATCAGCCCCAGCATTTT.

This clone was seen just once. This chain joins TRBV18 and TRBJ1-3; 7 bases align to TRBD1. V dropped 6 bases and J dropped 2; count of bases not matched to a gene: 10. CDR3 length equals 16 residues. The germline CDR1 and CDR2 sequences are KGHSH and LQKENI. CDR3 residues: CASSPAPGTAGNTIYF. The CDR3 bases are TGTGCCAGCTCGCCTGCCCCCGGGACAGCTGGAAACACCATATATTTT.

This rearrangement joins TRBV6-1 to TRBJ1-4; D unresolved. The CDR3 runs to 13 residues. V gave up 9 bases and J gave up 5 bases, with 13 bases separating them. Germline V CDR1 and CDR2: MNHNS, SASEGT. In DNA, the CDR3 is TGTGCCAGTAATATTAAACCGAATGAAAAACTGTTTTTT. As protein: CASNIKPNEKLFF.

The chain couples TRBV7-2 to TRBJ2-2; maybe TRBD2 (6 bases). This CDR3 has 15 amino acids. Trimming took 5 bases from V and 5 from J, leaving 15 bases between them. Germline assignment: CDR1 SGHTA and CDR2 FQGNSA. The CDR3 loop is CASSLEGRRTGELFF. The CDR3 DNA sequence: TGTGCCAGCAGCCTGGAAGGGAGGAGGACCGGGGAGCTGTTTTTT.

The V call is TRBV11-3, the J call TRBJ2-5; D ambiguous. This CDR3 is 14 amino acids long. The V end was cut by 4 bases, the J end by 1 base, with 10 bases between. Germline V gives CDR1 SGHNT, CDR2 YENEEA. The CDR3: CASSSGPSQETQYF. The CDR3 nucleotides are TGTGCCAGCAGCTCGGGTCCCAGCCAAGAGACCCAGTACTTC.

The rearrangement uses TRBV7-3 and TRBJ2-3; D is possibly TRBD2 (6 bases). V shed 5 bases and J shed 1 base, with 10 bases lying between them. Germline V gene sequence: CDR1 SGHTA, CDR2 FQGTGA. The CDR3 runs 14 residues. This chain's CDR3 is CASSPPSGTDTQYF. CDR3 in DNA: TGTGCCAGCAGCCCCCCTAGCGGCACAGATACGCAGTATTTT. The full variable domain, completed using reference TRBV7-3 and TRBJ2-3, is GAGVSQTPSNKVTEKGKYVELRCDPISGHTALYWYRQSLGQGPEFLIYFQGTGAADDSGLPNDRFFAVRPEGSVSTLKIQRTERGDSAVYLCASSPPSGTDTQYFGPGTRLTVL.